The 30 T cell receptor delta chains given below trace back to one sample, sequenced in a study of gamma-delta T cells after stem cell transplantation. TCRdb re-called the RT-PCR reads using CATT. The sample has fewer than 2,000 delta-chain clones; 6.3% are singletons. Sequenced material: gamma-delta T cells. The receptors stem from a human donor. It is not recorded whose cells these are; they may come from a transplant donor.

This clone was seen more than once but under ten times. The V and J genes are TRDV2 and TRDJ1; 11 nucleotides match TRDD3. Germline CDR1 is GEAIGNYY and CDR2 is EKD. The CDR3 is 15 residues long. The V and J ends lost 4 bases and 3 bases, in that order; junction bases with no gene match: 6. In DNA, the CDR3 is TGTGCCTGTGATGTACTGGGGGATATCTCCGATAAACTCATCTTT. Amino acid sequence: CACDVLGDISDKLIF.

Worth noting for this clone: This sequence is one base from a far larger clone and is likely a read error. Within the sample, other DNA sequences also encode this same CDR3. The rearrangement uses TRDV2 and TRDJ1; TRDD3 matches at 9 bases. The junction had 10 bases not matched to a gene; V was cut back by 3 bases and J by 0 bases. This CDR3 contains 17 residues. In germline, CDR1 is GEAIGNYY, CDR2 EKD. This CDR3 reads CACDLLGDTPHTDKLIF. In DNA, the CDR3 is TGTGCCTGTGACTTACTGGGGGACACGCCACACACCGATAAACTCATCTTT.

The count of this clone is one. The chain recombines TRDV2 with TRDJ1, with 13 bases that match TRDD3. The V and J ends lost 0 bases and 0 bases, in that order; junction bases with no gene match: 18. This CDR3 has 22 amino acids. Germline-derived CDR1 and CDR2 are GEAIGNYY and EKD. The CDR3 DNA is TGTGCCTGTGACACCGTAAGGCCAAGCCTTACTGGGGGATACGCGAACACCGATAAACTCATCTTT. It is translated as CACDTVRPSLTGGYANTDKLIF.

This clone is medium-sized by share. The rearrangement joins TRDV2 to TRDJ1; 11 nucleotides line up with TRDD3. From germline, CDR1 is GEAIGNYY and CDR2 EKD. Trimming removed 0 bases from V and 0 bases from J; junction bases left unmatched: 14. The CDR3 has 20 amino acids. CDR3 in DNA: TGTGCCTGTGACACCGTCACTAGCGTGGGGGATACGCTTCACACCGATAAACTCATCTTT. The encoded protein is CACDTVTSVGDTLHTDKLIF.

Regarding this clone: A far larger clone is a single base away, which makes a read error likely. This chain uses TRDV2 with TRDJ1; 13 bases line up with TRDD3. The length of the CDR3 is 21 residues. Germline-derived CDR1 and CDR2 are GEAIGNYY and EKD. The CDR3 loop reads CACDTPFLLGDTGASADKPIF. DNA of the CDR3: TGTGCCTGTGACACCCCTTTCTTACTGGGGGATACGGGCGCGTCGGCCGATAAACCCATCTTT.

Note on this clone: Given a far larger clone just one base away, this is likely a sequencing read error. This chain joins TRDV2 and TRDJ1, with 8 nucleotides matching TRDD3. Germline CDR1 GEAIGNYY, CDR2 EKD. The CDR3 extends over 21 amino acids. Unmatched junction bases numbered 27, after V lost 0 bases and J lost 7 bases. CDR3 region: CACDTVADFSRTGGPTSKLIF. The DNA of the CDR3 is TGTGCCTGTGACACCGTTGCCGATTTCTCCCGTACTGGGGGTCCGACTAGTAAACTCATCTTT.

By its share, this clone is medium-sized. V gene TRDV2 combines with J gene TRDJ1, with D possibly matching TRDD3 (5 bases). CDR1 and CDR2 (germline): GEAIGNYY, EKD. The CDR3 consists of 15 residues. V lost 0 bases and J 8 bases, leaving 18 bases between the germline ends. The CDR3 sequence: CACDTLSEDWKKLIF. CDR3 DNA sequence: TGTGCCTGTGACACCCTCTCGGAGGACTGGAAAAAACTCATCTTT.

By share of the sample, this clone is medium-sized. Different DNA sequences within this sample yield the same CDR3. This sequence joins TRDV2 and TRDJ1; 11 bases are shared with TRDD3. The CDR3 extends over 15 amino acids. Germline V gene lookup returns CDR1 GEAIGNYY and CDR2 EKD. V dropped 3 bases and J dropped 7; count of bases not matched to a gene: 9. The CDR3 region has the DNA TGTGCCTGTGACGCTGTACTGGGGGATAAGGGTAAACTCATCTTT. Translating it yields CACDAVLGDKGKLIF.

The rearrangement uses TRDV2 and TRDJ1, with TRDD3 as a possible D gene (5 bases). Germline CDR1 reads GEAIGNYY; CDR2 reads EKD. This CDR3 spans 20 amino acids. Trimming took 3 bases from V and 2 from J, leaving 30 bases between them. CDR3 sequence (DNA): TGTGCCTGTGACTCCGTGTCAGGTATACGCCTGAAAGGGAAGACCGATAAACTCATCTTT. Encoded protein: CACDSVSGIRLKGKTDKLIF.

Comments on this clone: The protein recorded in TCRdb matches a much larger clone and deviates from this DNA's translation at residue 13, suggesting a read error; the protein here is obtained by translating the DNA. The genes are TRDV2 and TRDJ1, with 13 bases that match TRDD3. CDR1 GEAIGNYY and CDR2 EKD come from the germline V gene. This CDR3 is 18 amino acids long. The ends lost 0 bases at V and 3 bases at J; junction bases unmatched: 9. CDR3 in DNA: TGTGCCTGTGACACCGTAACTACTGGGGGATACGGAGCCGATAAACTCATCTTT. It codes for CACDTVTTGGYGADKLIF.

This clone was detected only a few times. It is likely a read error: a sequence one base away is far more abundant. The sample has other DNA sequences that encode this CDR3 too. This chain joins TRDV2 and TRDJ1, with 7 bases lining up with TRDD3. Losses at the gene ends were 0 bases for V and 4 bases for J; bases not matched to a gene: 7. The CDR3 runs 15 residues. In germline, CDR1 is GEAIGNYY, CDR2 EKD. The CDR3 DNA is TGTGCCTGTGACACCGTGGGCGGATACGGCGATAAACTCATCTTT. As protein: CACDTVGGYGDKLIF.

The J gene is TRDJ1, the V gene TRDV2, with TRDD3 identical over 7 bases. After removal of 3 bases from V and 3 bases from J, the junction contained 18 bases not matched to a gene. CDR1 and CDR2 from the germline V gene are GEAIGNYY and EKD. The CDR3 extends over 18 amino acids. CDR3 residues: CACDALSRAGGKADKLIF. In DNA, the CDR3 is TGTGCCTGTGACGCCCTCTCACGGGCTGGGGGTAAGGCCGATAAACTCATCTTT.

This clone was picked up a small number of times. A junction end diverges from the germline sequence, so it may reflect a read error. The sample holds other DNA sequences that translate to the same CDR3. The V and J genes are TRDV2 and TRDJ1; 9 bases are shared with TRDD3. This CDR3 has 17 residues. The V gene's germline CDR1 is GEAIGNYY and CDR2 EKD. The CDR3 region is CACDTLLGDPYTDKLIF. The DNA for the CDR3 is TGTGCCTGTGACACCCTACTGGGGGACCCGTACACCGATAAACTCATCTTC.

The chain employs TRDV2 and TRDJ1; TRDD3 might be the D (6 bases). Germline lookup yields CDR1 GEAIGNYY and CDR2 EKD. Trimming left V 2 bases short and J 4 bases short, with 22 bases between. The length of the CDR3 is 17 residues. The CDR3: CACDRVLGGKERDKLIF. Written as DNA, the CDR3 is TGTGCCTGTGACAGGGTACTGGGCGGGAAGGAGCGCGATAAACTCATCTTT.

V is TRDV2 and J is TRDJ1; tentatively, D is TRDD3 (6 bases). Trimming pared 3 bases from V and 1 base from J, leaving 14 bases between. The CDR3 consists of 15 residues. Germline V gene lookup returns CDR1 GEAIGNYY and CDR2 EKD. As DNA, the CDR3 is TGTGCCTGTGACCCAGTACTGGGATCCACCGATAAACTCATCTTT. This gives the protein CACDPVLGSTDKLIF.

In the case of this clone: A much larger clone lies a single base off, so this may be a read error. The rearrangement links TRDV2 to TRDJ3; 12 bases are shared with TRDD3. Looked up from germline, CDR1 is GEAIGNYY and CDR2 is EKD. The CDR3 is made up of 21 amino acids. The CDR3 spells CAREAVLGDTPGSWDTRQMFF. CDR3 DNA sequence: TGTGCCCGTGAGGCCGTACTGGGGGATACCCCCGGGTCCTGGGACACCCGACAGATGTTTTTC.

V usage is TRDV2 and J usage is TRDJ1; 12 bases are shared with TRDD3. This CDR3 spans 18 amino acids. Germline trimming cut 1 base from V and 1 base from J; bases unmatched to any gene: 9. Germline CDR1 is GEAIGNYY and CDR2 is EKD. CDR3 bases: TGTGCCTGTGACACGGGGGACCTGGGGGATACGCCCACCGATAAACTCATCTTT. This gives the protein CACDTGDLGDTPTDKLIF.

By frequency in the sample, this clone is medium-sized. Other DNA sequences in the sample encode the same CDR3. The chain combines TRDV2 with TRDJ1, with TRDD3 identical over 8 bases. The CDR3 runs to 18 residues. Germline CDR1 and CDR2: GEAIGNYY and EKD. Trimming at V came to 3 bases and at J to 4 bases, leaving 18 bases not matched to a gene. The CDR3: CACDPTGGSLKPNDKLIF. CDR3 bases: TGTGCCTGTGACCCCACTGGGGGTTCTCTAAAACCGAACGATAAACTCATCTTT.

This clone was seen only a few times. A read error is possible here, since a much larger clone lies one base away. The sample carries other DNA sequences with the same CDR3. J is TRDJ3 and V is TRDV2, with 10 bases lining up with TRDD3. Germline V gene data show CDR1 as GEAIGNYY and CDR2 as EKD. The CDR3 is 22 amino acids. The DNA of the CDR3 is TGTGCCCGTGACACTTTCCCGGGTGGGGGATACTCAAGCTCCTGGGACACCCGACAGATGTTCTTC. Protein product: CARDTFPGGGYSSSWDTRQMFF.

Judged by abundance, this clone is medium-sized. A far larger clone is just one base off, so this is likely a read error. Other DNA sequences in the sample encode the same CDR3. The rearrangement links TRDV2 to TRDJ1; weak D call: TRDD3 (6 bases). The ends were cut back, 4 bases at V and 3 bases at J, with 17 bases in the middle. The CDR3 is 15 residues long. Germline CDR1 and CDR2: GEAIGNYY and EKD. CDR3 coding DNA: TGTGCCTGTGAGGGATTGGGGGCTATCTCCGATAAACTCATCTTT. Amino acids: CACEGLGAISDKLIF.

In its sample, this clone ranks as large. The same CDR3 is also encoded by other DNA sequences in this sample. This chain's CDR3 is CACDPVPKREGYSDKLIF. DNA for the CDR3: TGTGCCTGTGACCCTGTTCCTAAACGAGAGGGATACAGCGATAAACTCATCTTT. The genes are TRDV2 and TRDJ1; perhaps TRDD3 as D (7 bases). Trimming pared 3 bases from V and 4 bases from J, leaving 26 bases between. This CDR3 comprises 18 residues. Per the germline V gene, CDR1 is GEAIGNYY and CDR2 is EKD.

This clone was seen a few times. This likely came from a read error, as a far larger clone is one base away. In the same sample, other DNA sequences code for this CDR3. J is TRDJ1 and V is TRDV2; 9 nucleotides agree with TRDD3. The CDR3 runs to 16 residues. V lost 0 bases and J lost 2; bases outside the gene matches: 6. The germline CDR1 and CDR2 sequences are GEAIGNYY and EKD. CDR3 DNA sequence: TGTGCCTGTGACACCCTACTGGGGGAAAAAACCGATAAACTCATCTTT. It codes for CACDTLLGEKTDKLIF.

Turning to this clone: The protein given by TCRdb reflects a much larger clone and differs at residue 5 from this DNA's translation, likely from a read error; the protein shown is the DNA's translation. V gene TRDV2 combines with J gene TRDJ3; D is unresolved. V gave up 3 bases and J gave up 0 bases, with 14 bases separating them. CDR3 length equals 18 residues. CDR1 GEAIGNYY and CDR2 EKD come from the germline V gene. This CDR3 reads CACDAVVGGSWDTRQMFF. The CDR3 DNA is TGTGCCTGTGACGCGGTGGTGGGCGGCTCCTGGGACACCCGACAGATGTTTTTC.

There are a few counts of this clone. The rearrangement links TRDV2 to TRDJ1, with TRDD3 matching over 11 bases. The CDR3 sequence is 19 residues long. Losses at the gene ends were 3 bases for V and 0 bases for J; bases not matched to a gene: 14. Germline CDR1 is GEAIGNYY and CDR2 is EKD. The DNA for the CDR3 is TGTGCCTGTGACTTACTGGGGGATAATAATGCCCCCTACACCGATAAACTCATCTTT. Translation: CACDLLGDNNAPYTDKLIF.

This clone counts as medium-sized. The gene calls are TRDV2 and TRDJ1, with 12 bases that match TRDD3. CDR1 and CDR2 (germline): GEAIGNYY, EKD. Trimming took 3 bases from V and 1 from J; bases not matched to a gene: 5. This CDR3 is 16 amino acids long. CDR3 residues: CACDGLGDTSTDKLIF. CDR3 in DNA: TGTGCCTGTGACGGGCTGGGGGATACGTCCACCGATAAACTCATCTTT.

This clone was seen a handful of times. The chain has TRDV2 and TRDJ1, with 11 nucleotides matching TRDD3. V dropped 1 base and J dropped 3; count of bases not matched to a gene: 6. The length of the CDR3 is 16 residues. CDR1 is GEAIGNYY and CDR2 is EKD in the germline V gene. DNA of the CDR3: TGTGCCTGTGACACTCTACTGGGGGATAAGGCCGATAAACTCATCTTT. This sequence encodes CACDTLLGDKADKLIF.

Regarding this clone: A clone one base away is much larger, so this may be a read error. The chain carries TRDV2 and TRDJ1; tentatively, D is TRDD3 (6 bases). Germline CDR1 reads GEAIGNYY; CDR2 reads EKD. Trimming pared 0 bases from V and 0 bases from J, leaving 19 bases between. CDR3 length equals 18 residues. CDR3 in DNA: TGTGCCTGTGACACCCTACCCCCCCTGGGGACCTACACCGATAAACTCATCTTT. The encoded protein is CACDTLPPLGTYTDKLIF.

A note on this clone: Being one base from a much bigger clone, this may be a read error. The rearrangement uses TRDV2 and TRDJ1; TRDD3 matches at 9 bases. The germline V gene encodes CDR1 GEAIGNYY and CDR2 EKD. V shed 3 bases and J 1 base; nucleotides not matched to a gene: 23. There are 21 residues in the CDR3. The CDR3 region has the DNA TGTGCCTGTGACGCTTTGTTTGGGGATACGCGGGTTTTCGAGTCCACCGATAAACTCATCTTT. Residues: CACDALFGDTRVFESTDKLIF.

A word on this clone: Given a far larger clone just one base away, this is likely a sequencing read error. Other DNA sequences within the sample encode an identical CDR3. This chain joins TRDV2 and TRDJ1, with 10 positions matching TRDD3. CDR1 is GEAIGNYY, CDR2 EKD, per germline. This CDR3 comprises 16 residues. The ends lost 0 bases at V and 0 bases at J; junction bases unmatched: 3. For the CDR3, the DNA is TGTGCCTGTGACACCCTGACTGGGGGATACACCGATAAACTCATCTTT. Translating gives CACDTLTGGYTDKLIF.

This clone has just a few counts. TCRdb's protein for this DNA is that of a much larger clone and differs from the translation at residue 11, likely a read error; the protein shown is the DNA translation. V gene TRDV2 combines with J gene TRDJ1, with 12 bases lining up with TRDD3. With V trimmed by 3 bases and J by 10 bases, 8 bases remained unmatched. The CDR3 contains 14 residues. CDR1 is GEAIGNYY, CDR2 EKD, per germline. In DNA, the CDR3 is TGTGCCTGTGACGCGGTACTGGGGGATACCATACTCATCTTT. This encodes CACDAVLGDTILIF.